These 26 T cell receptor beta chains share one sample of origin, sequenced in a study of molecular identifiers for immune sequencing clone quantification listed by TCRdb under 2018. The protocol used for the library was PCR. The instrument was an Illumina HiSeq 4000. In-frame beta chains were kept once TCRdb had trimmed the public reads at Q25 with fastp and called clones with MiXCR. Entries are consolidated by CDR3 protein sequence, retaining the most common genes and DNA. Present in this sample are more than 450,000 distinct CDR3 sequences, over 20% of which were seen just once. The ten largest clones add up to approximately 0.8% of the sample. Input material: naive CD8+ T cells from blood, with Jurkat cell RNA spiked in. The cell subset or site label corresponds to: FACS-sorted CD8+CD4-CCR7+CD45RA+ naive T cells. Receptors were obtained from a human donor in good health. Some libraries in this study had Jurkat cell RNA spiked in.

The J gene is TRBJ2-1, the V gene TRBV6-2 or TRBV6-3; 8 nucleotides align to TRBD1. Germline V gives CDR1 MNHEY, CDR2 SVGEGT. The J segment lost 2 bases and the V segment lost 7 bases, leaving 7 bases of the junction unmatched. This CDR3 contains 15 residues. CDR3 protein: CASNPGTGPYNEQFF. The CDR3, as DNA: TGTGCCAGCAACCCCGGGACAGGACCCTACAATGAGCAGTTCTTC.

V and J are TRBV15 and TRBJ2-7; D is uncertain. Per germline, CDR1 LNHNV and CDR2 YYDKDF (reference sequence). The CDR3 loop spans 13 amino acids. V was clipped by 4 bases and J by 3 bases, with 10 bases between them. CDR3 in amino acids: CATSTGILYEQYF. As DNA, the CDR3 is TGTGCCACCAGCACCGGCATACTCTACGAGCAGTACTTC. Full variable domain (rest looked up from reference TRBV15 and TRBJ2-7): DAMVIQNPRYQVTQFGKPVTLSCSQTLNHNVMYWYQQKSSQAPKLLFHYYDKDFNNEADTPDNFQSRRPNTSFCFLDIRSPGLGDTAMYLCATSTGILYEQYFGPGTRLTVT.

The V call is TRBV12-3 or TRBV12-4, the J call TRBJ1-1; D is unclear. This CDR3 has 15 amino acids. V lost 1 base to trimming and J lost 2 bases, with 11 bases between them. DNA of the CDR3: TGTGCCAGCAGTTTAGACTCGGGGTTCAACACTGAAGCTTTCTTT. Residues: CASSLDSGFNTEAFF.

This clonotype came up once. A junction boundary mismatches the germline segment, possibly from a read error. The rearrangement joins TRBV30 to TRBJ2-7, with 10 bases fitting TRBD2. The germline CDR1 and CDR2 sequences are GTSNPN and SVGIG (reference sequence). The CDR3 consists of 15 residues. The CDR3: CAWRKLAGVTDEQYF. The CDR3, as DNA: TGCGCCTGGAGGAAGCTAGCGGGAGTCACCGACGAGCAGTACTTC. Using reference TRBV30 and TRBJ2-7 for the parts outside the CDR3, the full variable domain is SQTIHQWPATLVQPVGSPLSLECTVEGTSNPNLYWYRQAAGRGLQLLFYSVGIGQISSEVPQNLSASRPQDRQFILSSKKLLLSDSGFYLCAWRKLAGVTDEQYFGPGTRLTVT.

Concerning this clonotype: Just one base apart from a much larger clone, this may be a read error. This chain links TRBV24-1 with TRBJ2-1; D gene unclear. Between the trimmed V and J ends, which lost 4 bases and 6 bases, there was a span of 6 bases. Germline CDR1 is KGHDR and CDR2 is SFDVKD. CDR3 length: 12 residues. This chain's CDR3 is CATSEGFNEQFF. CDR3 sequence (DNA): TGTGCCACCAGTGAAGGGTTCAATGAGCAGTTCTTC.

V gene TRBV7-9 combines with J gene TRBJ2-3, with TRBD2 matching 10 bases. Germline values: CDR1 SEHNR, CDR2 FQNEAQ (reference sequence). Losses at the gene ends were 6 bases for V and 6 bases for J; bases not matched to a gene: 12. The CDR3 is 16 amino acids. The CDR3 reads CASSLRSGGASDTQYF. In nucleotides, the CDR3 is TGTGCCAGCAGTCTACGAAGCGGGGGGGCCTCCGATACGCAGTATTTT.

This clonotype was seen many times. This chain connects TRBV7-9 to TRBJ1-1; no clear D gene. This CDR3 contains 10 residues. In germline, CDR1 is SEHNR, CDR2 FQNEAQ (reference sequence). V lost 8 bases and J 4 bases, leaving 5 bases between the germline ends. CDR3 sequence reads: CASFPTEAFF. CDR3 DNA: TGTGCCAGCTTTCCCACTGAAGCTTTCTTT.

For this clonotype: The junction does not match germline at one end; this may be a read error. The V call is TRBV6-5, the J call TRBJ2-4; TRBD2 aligns across 14 bases. Germline V lookup: CDR1 MNHEY, CDR2 SVGAGI. This CDR3 comprises 20 residues. The CDR3 loop is CASNPPDGTSGGGGKTIQYF. CDR3 in DNA: TGTGCCAGCAACCCTCCCGACGGGACTAGCGGGGGAGGGGGCAAAACCATTCAGTACTTC.

This chain connects TRBV11-2 to TRBJ2-1; 14 bases agree with TRBD2. V shed 5 bases and J 4 bases; nucleotides not matched to a gene: 7. The CDR3 is 17 amino acids. Germline lookup yields CDR1 SGHAT and CDR2 FQNNGV. The CDR3: CASSQRLAGGVYNEQFF. CDR3 sequence (DNA): TGTGCCAGCAGCCAAAGACTAGCGGGGGGGGTATACAATGAGCAGTTCTTC. Complete variable domain (other parts from reference TRBV11-2 and TRBJ2-1): EAGVAQSPRYKIIEKRQSVAFWCNPISGHATLYWYQQILGQGPKLLIQFQNNGVVDDSQLPKDRFSAERLKGVDSTLKIQPAKLEDSAVYLCASSQRLAGGVYNEQFFGPGTRLTVL.

This clonotype was found many times. CDR3 in amino acids: CASTLGDQPQHF. The CDR3 nucleotides are TGTGCCAGCACCCTGGGGGATCAGCCCCAGCATTTT. This chain joins TRBV6-6 and TRBJ1-5; possibly TRBD1 for D (5 bases). The CDR3 length is 12 residues. Germline-derived CDR1 and CDR2 are MNHNY and SVGAGI (reference sequence). The V and J ends lost 7 bases and 5 bases respectively, with 9 bases between them.

The rearrangement joins TRBV5-1 to TRBJ1-4; TRBD1 aligns across 12 bases. The CDR3 spans 14 residues. J gave up 8 bases and V 4 bases, and 3 bases lay outside the gene matches. Germline lookup yields CDR1 SGHRS and CDR2 YFSETQ. DNA for the CDR3: TGCGCCAGCAGCCCGGGACAGGGGGCCGAAAAACTGTTTTTT. This translates into CASSPGQGAEKLFF.

The V and J genes are TRBV20-1 and TRBJ2-5, with 8 nucleotides matching TRBD2. V trimming: 3 bases; J trimming: 1 base; junction bases outside the gene matches: 7. CDR3 size: 15 residues. CDR1 DFQATT and CDR2 SNEGSKA come from the germline V gene (reference sequence). The CDR3 nucleotides read TGCAGTGCTAGCCCTAGCGGGCGACTCCAAGAGACCCAGTACTTC. Translating gives CSASPSGRLQETQYF.

Points on this clonotype: This sequence may be a read error, since a much larger clone differs from it by one base. The chain joins TRBV4-3 to TRBJ1-4; no reliable D call. Germline V gene data show CDR1 as LGHNA and CDR2 as YSLEER. The CDR3 runs to 18 residues. Here the CDR3 reads CASSQDGPSRWDNEKLLF. Here the CDR3 DNA reads TGCGCCAGCAGCCAAGATGGTCCGTCGCGCTGGGATAATGAAAAACTGCTTTTT.

This clonotype came up many times. The gene calls are TRBV24-1 and TRBJ1-5; D not certain. CDR3 length: 13 amino acids. The V end lost 5 bases, the J end lost 7 bases, and 11 bases lay between the germline ends. Germline-derived CDR1 and CDR2 are KGHDR and SFDVKD. The CDR3 DNA follows: TGTGCCACCAGTGCAGGTACGAACCAGCCCCAGCATTTT. It is translated as CATSAGTNQPQHF.

This clonotype was recorded a few times. This chain uses TRBV12-3 or TRBV12-4 with TRBJ2-1, with 9 nucleotides matching TRBD2. The CDR3 sequence is 16 residues long. V lost 4 bases to trimming and J lost 0 bases; unmatched junction nucleotides: 4. The CDR3 loop reads CASSSGGRDSYNEQFF. CDR3 nucleotide sequence: TGTGCCAGCAGTTCTGGCGGGAGGGACTCCTACAATGAGCAGTTCTTC.

This clonotype was detected a few times. Written as DNA, the CDR3 is TGTGCCAGCAGTTACGGGACTAGCGGAAGCTCCTACAATGAGCAGTTCTTC. Its protein product is CASSYGTSGSSYNEQFF. The gene calls are TRBV6-5 and TRBJ2-1; 11 nucleotides match TRBD2. CDR1 and CDR2 from the germline V gene are MNHEY and SVGAGI. This CDR3 contains 17 residues. Unmatched junction bases numbered 3, after V lost 2 bases and J lost 0 bases.

This clonotype was counted ten times or more. The rearrangement uses TRBV7-6 and TRBJ2-7; 7 positions agree with TRBD2. Losses at the gene ends were 4 bases for V and 2 bases for J; bases not matched to a gene: 17. This CDR3 is built from 18 residues. The germline gives CDR1 SGHVS, CDR2 FNYEAQ. CDR3 coding DNA: TGTGCCAGCAGCTCCAGTCGGGGGGTCGGGAGTCCGGCCTACGAGCAGTACTTC. Protein product: CASSSSRGVGSPAYEQYF.

The V call is TRBV5-6, the J call TRBJ2-3, with 8 bases that match TRBD2. V lost 0 bases, J lost 9 bases, and 12 bases stayed unmatched. The CDR3 covers 16 residues. From germline, CDR1 is SGHDT and CDR2 YYEEEE. The CDR3 DNA follows: TGTGCCAGCAGCTTGGGCACCGGACTAGCAGCTGACACGCAGTATTTT. Encoded protein: CASSLGTGLAADTQYF.

The chain combines TRBV2 with TRBJ1-2; 8 bases are shared with TRBD1. The CDR3 spans 13 residues. The J segment lost 4 bases and the V segment lost 8 bases, leaving 6 bases of the junction unmatched. Looked up from germline, CDR1 is SNHLY and CDR2 is FYNNEI. CDR3 in amino acids: CASGDRRGYGYTF. CDR3 nucleotides: TGTGCCAGCGGGGACAGGAGGGGCTATGGCTACACCTTC.

On this clonotype itself: A read error may be the cause here, since a much bigger clone is one base away. The chain recombines TRBV20-1 with TRBJ2-7; D is uncertain. The CDR3 runs 13 residues. Germline values: CDR1 DFQATT, CDR2 SNEGSKA (reference sequence). V dropped 3 bases and J dropped 0 bases, with 9 bases sitting between them. In DNA form, the CDR3 reads TGCAGTGCTAGCCCCCCTAGCTCCTACGAGCAGTACTTC. As protein: CSASPPSSYEQYF.

This clonotype was observed a few times. The V call is TRBV7-9, the J call TRBJ1-2; D is undetermined. This CDR3 has 14 residues. Germline-derived CDR1 and CDR2 are SEHNR and FQNEAQ (reference sequence). V was clipped by 1 base and J by 6 bases, with 12 bases between them. The CDR3, as DNA: TGTGCCAGCAGCTTAGTCGCGCAGCAGGATGGCTACACCTTC. Protein: CASSLVAQQDGYTF.

This clonotype was counted between two and nine times. This chain joins TRBV3-1 and TRBJ2-7; TRBD1 aligns across 10 bases. J gave up 5 bases and V 1 base, and 11 bases lay outside the gene matches. CDR3 length: 17 amino acids. Germline CDR1 LGHDT, CDR2 YNNKEL (reference sequence). The CDR3 DNA reads TGTGCCAGCAGCCAAGCTAGGGACGGGACAGGGGTAAACGAGCAGTACTTC. This translates into CASSQARDGTGVNEQYF.

The chain is built from TRBV27 and TRBJ2-2; 10 bases are shared with TRBD2. Germline loops: CDR1 MNHEY, CDR2 SMNVEV (reference sequence). Unmatched junction bases numbered 10, after V lost 5 bases and J lost 16 bases. There are 13 residues in the CDR3. The chain's CDR3 is CASSPEGTSVWFF. CDR3 nucleotides: TGTGCCAGCAGTCCTGAGGGGACTAGCGTATGGTTTTTT.

There are a few counts of this clonotype. The rearrangement links TRBV11-3 to TRBJ2-7; TRBD1 matches 7 bases. Germline V gene lookup returns CDR1 SGHNT and CDR2 YENEEA. The CDR3 contains 15 residues. Trimming took 5 bases from V and 2 from J; bases not matched to a gene: 9. The CDR3 reads CASSEETGNAYEQYF. The CDR3 coding sequence is TGTGCCAGCAGCGAGGAGACAGGGAATGCCTACGAGCAGTACTTC.

DNA of the CDR3: TGTGCCAGCAGTTTTCCAGGGGGCGCGACTTCGGCGTGGGCAACTAATGAAAAACTGTTTTTT. Its translation is CASSFPGGATSAWATNEKLFF. V gene TRBV28 combines with J gene TRBJ1-4, with 8 positions matching TRBD1. Germline lookup yields CDR1 MDHEN and CDR2 SYDVKM. Trimming at V came to 3 bases and at J to 0 bases, leaving 18 bases not matched to a gene. The CDR3 is 21 amino acids.

In this sample, this clonotype turned up many times. The rearrangement joins TRBV7-9 to TRBJ1-1, with TRBD1 matching over 7 bases. J was trimmed by 0 bases and V by 5 bases; bases with no gene match: 6. Germline values: CDR1 SEHNR, CDR2 FQNEAQ (reference sequence). This CDR3 contains 15 residues. The CDR3 sequence: CASSTEQGLNTEAFF. The DNA for the CDR3 is TGTGCCAGCAGCACCGAACAGGGGCTGAACACTGAAGCTTTCTTT.